These 14 T cell receptor beta chains were all obtained from the same sample, sequenced in a study of blood T cell repertoires in COVID-19. The assay was immunoSEQ multiplex PCR, and TCRdb's table has in-frame clones only and misses some. The sample yields around 400,000 clones, about 88% seen once. The material sequenced was PBMCs or T cells enriched from blood (not recorded which). The origin of the receptors is a woman aged 18-30 years who had been exposed to COVID-19.

CDR3 in DNA: TGCGCCAGCAGTGACCCCCGTGGCGGGCAAGAGACCCAGTACTTC. The encoded protein is CASSDPRGGQETQYF. This chain links TRBV10-2 with TRBJ2-5; possible D gene TRBD2, 5 bases. This CDR3 has 15 residues. CDR1 is WSHSY, CDR2 SAAADI, per germline. V lost 3 bases to trimming and J lost 2 bases, with 13 bases between them.

J is TRBJ1-1 and V is TRBV29-1, with TRBD1 as a possible D gene (6 bases). This CDR3 comprises 16 residues. Trimming took off 5 bases at V and 3 bases at J, with 22 bases between the two ends. Germline-derived CDR1 and CDR2 are SQVTM and ANQGSEA. The CDR3 DNA reads as TGCAGCGTTAATGGTATGCAGGGGAAATCGGACACTGAAGCTTTCTTT. It specifies CSVNGMQGKSDTEAFF.

The chain links TRBV7-9 to TRBJ2-1, with 8 bases lining up with TRBD2. The CDR3 consists of 15 residues. Trimming removed 5 bases from V and 7 bases from J; junction bases left unmatched: 10. The germline V gene has CDR1 SEHNR and CDR2 FQNEAQ (reference sequence). CDR3 in amino acids: CASSVSGGVGNEQFF. The CDR3 region has the DNA TGTGCCAGCAGCGTAAGCGGGGGCGTCGGGAATGAGCAGTTCTTC.

The rearrangement uses TRBV24-1 and TRBJ2-5, with D perhaps TRBD2 (6 bases). V lost 10 bases, J lost 2 bases, and 16 bases lay in between. The length of the CDR3 is 14 residues. Germline V gene sequence: CDR1 KGHDR, CDR2 SFDVKD. CDR3 loop: CATAGFSPQETQYF. The CDR3 DNA reads as TGTGCCACGGCGGGGTTTTCCCCACAAGAGACCCAGTACTTC.

J is TRBJ1-2 and V is TRBV28; 7 bases line up with TRBD1. This CDR3 comprises 12 residues. CDR1 and CDR2 (germline): MDHEN, SYDVKM. With V trimmed by 2 bases and J by 10 bases, 4 bases remained unmatched. CDR3 sequence reads: CASSLDGTDYTF. For the CDR3, the DNA is TGTGCCAGCAGTTTAGACGGGACAGACTACACCTTC.

J is TRBJ1-1 and V is TRBV18; TRBD1 might be the D (5 bases). This CDR3 comprises 16 residues. The V end was cut by 1 base, the J end by 1 base, with 13 bases between. Germline assignment: CDR1 KGHSH and CDR2 LQKENI. CDR3 region: CASSPLEGAKNTEAFF. CDR3 in DNA: TGTGCCAGCTCACCACTTGAAGGGGCGAAGAACACTGAAGCTTTCTTT.

The chain employs TRBV18 and TRBJ2-5, with D possibly TRBD2 on 5 matching bases. Germline values: CDR1 KGHSH, CDR2 LQKENI. CDR3 size: 13 residues. The V end was cut by 5 bases, the J end by 0 bases, with 7 bases between. CDR3 protein: CASSSGNQETQYF. CDR3 nucleotide sequence: TGTGCCAGCTCATCCGGGAACCAAGAGACCCAGTACTTC.

Only one count was recorded for this clone. The rearrangement uses TRBV29-1 and TRBJ1-1; a possible D gene is TRBD1 (6 bases). CDR1 and CDR2 from the germline V gene are SQVTM and ANQGSEA. The ends were cut back, 2 bases at V and 1 base at J, with 17 bases in the middle. The CDR3 consists of 16 residues. The CDR3 loop is CSVERGLGGANTEAFF. As DNA, the CDR3 is TGCAGCGTTGAAAGGGGGTTAGGGGGAGCGAACACTGAAGCTTTCTTT.

This chain links TRBV7-6 with TRBJ2-7, with 9 nucleotides matching TRBD2. The germline V gene encodes CDR1 SGHVS and CDR2 FNYEAQ. The CDR3 is made up of 16 amino acids. After removal of 5 bases from V and 2 bases from J, the junction contained 10 bases not matched to a gene. CDR3 residues: CASSRGPGLAAYEQYF. DNA for the CDR3: TGTGCCAGCAGCCGGGGGCCGGGACTAGCAGCCTACGAGCAGTACTTC.

The CDR3, as DNA: TGTGCCAGCAGCAGGAAGGGGGTGAAAGAGACCCAGTACTTC. This codes for CASSRKGVKETQYF. The J gene is TRBJ2-5, the V gene TRBV13, with D perhaps TRBD1 (6 bases). Per the germline V gene, CDR1 is PRHDT and CDR2 is FYEKMQ (reference sequence). This CDR3 is built from 14 residues. Trimming shortened V by 5 bases and J by 3 bases, and 13 bases separated the two germline ends.

The V call is TRBV5-1, the J call TRBJ1-6; D unresolved. The CDR3 length is 13 residues. V lost 0 bases and J 8 bases, leaving 6 bases between the germline ends. From germline, CDR1 is SGHRS and CDR2 YFSETQ. CDR3 amino acids: CASSLVSDSPLHF. The CDR3 nucleotides are TGCGCCAGCAGCTTGGTCAGCGATTCACCCCTCCACTTT.

J is TRBJ1-5 and V is TRBV5-8; D perhaps matches TRBD1 (6 bases). The germline gives CDR1 SGHTS, CDR2 YDEGEE. The ends were cut back, 6 bases at V and 5 bases at J, with 21 bases in the middle. This CDR3 has 16 residues. CDR3 residues: CASTIYRVRDDQPQHF. For the CDR3, the DNA is TGTGCCAGCACCATTTACAGGGTTAGGGATGATCAGCCCCAGCATTTT. The variable domain in full, completed from reference TRBV5-8 and TRBJ1-5, reads EAGVTQSPTHLIKTRGQQATLRCSPISGHTSVYWYQQALGLGLQFLLWYDEGEERNRGNFPPRFSGRQFPNYSSELNVNALELEDSALYLCASTIYRVRDDQPQHFGDGTRLSIL.

The chain has TRBV15 and TRBJ2-7; tentative D call: TRBD2 (5 bases). With 5 bases removed from V and 9 bases from J, the gap between germline ends came to 20 bases. This CDR3 has 14 amino acids. Looked up from germline, CDR1 is LNHNV and CDR2 is YYDKDF (reference sequence). The chain's CDR3 is CATSPGWPSTGQYF. CDR3 DNA: TGTGCCACCAGCCCGGGGTGGCCGTCAACTGGGCAGTACTTC.

This clone showed up just a few times. The rearrangement uses TRBV27 and TRBJ1-6, with D perhaps TRBD1 (6 bases). Germline assignment: CDR1 MNHEY and CDR2 SMNVEV (reference sequence). Trimming took 3 bases from V and 18 from J, leaving 18 bases between them. The CDR3 is 13 residues long. The CDR3 is CASSFKTGFTPHF. CDR3 nucleotide sequence: TGTGCCAGCAGTTTCAAGACAGGTTTTACTCCCCACTTT.